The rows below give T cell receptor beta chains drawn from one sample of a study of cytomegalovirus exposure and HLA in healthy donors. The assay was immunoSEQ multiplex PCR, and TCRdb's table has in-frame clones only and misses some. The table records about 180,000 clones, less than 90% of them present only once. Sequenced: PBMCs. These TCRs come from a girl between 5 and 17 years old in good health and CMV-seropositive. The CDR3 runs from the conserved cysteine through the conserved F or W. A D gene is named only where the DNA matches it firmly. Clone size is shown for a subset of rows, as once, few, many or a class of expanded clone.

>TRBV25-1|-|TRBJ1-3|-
CASSFHSGNTIYF
TGTGCCAGCAGTTTCCACTCTGGAAACACCATATATTTT
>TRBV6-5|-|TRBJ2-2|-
CASIEEPNTGELFF
TGTGCCAGCATCGAGGAGCCGAACACCGGGGAGCTGTTTTTT
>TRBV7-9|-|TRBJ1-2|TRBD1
CASSLIYRGSYTF
TGTGCCAGCAGCTTAATATACAGGGGGAGCTACACCTTC
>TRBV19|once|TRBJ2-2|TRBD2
CASSRTSETSGELFF
TGTGCCAGTAGTCGGACTAGCGAAACCAGCGGGGAGCTGTTTTTT
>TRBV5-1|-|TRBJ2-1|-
CASFRLLGEQFF
TGCGCCAGCTTCAGACTTCTCGGTGAGCAGTTCTTC
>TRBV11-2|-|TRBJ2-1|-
CASSLDRQRSEQFF
TGTGCCAGCAGCTTAGATCGACAGCGTAGTGAGCAGTTCTTC
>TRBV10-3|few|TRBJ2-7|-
CAISEKGLATNEQYF
TGTGCCATCAGTGAAAAGGGGTTGGCGACGAACGAGCAGTACTTC
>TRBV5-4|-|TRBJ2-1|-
CASSLGFRSAVNEQFF
TGTGCCAGCAGCTTGGGTTTTAGAAGCGCCGTCAATGAGCAGTTCTTC
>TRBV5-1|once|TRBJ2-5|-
CASSLAETAETQYF
TGCGCCAGCAGCTTGGCCGAGACAGCAGAGACCCAGTACTTC
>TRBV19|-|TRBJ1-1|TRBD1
CASSGPGGETTEAFF
TGTGCCAGTAGCGGGCCAGGGGGAGAGACCACTGAAGCTTTCTTT
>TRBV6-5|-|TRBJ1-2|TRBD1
CASRTDRAPYGYTF
TGTGCCAGCAGAACGGACAGGGCACCCTATGGCTACACCTTC
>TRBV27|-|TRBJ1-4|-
CASRVLGGAGEKLFF
TGTGCCAGCCGGGTCCTTGGGGGGGCCGGGGAAAAACTGTTTTTT
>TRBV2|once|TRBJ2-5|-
CASSVGGPQETQYF
TGTGCCAGCAGTGTGGGGGGGCCCCAAGAGACCCAGTACTTC
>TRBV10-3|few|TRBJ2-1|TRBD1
CAIRPGQGWIGEQFF
TGTGCCATCAGACCGGGACAGGGGTGGATTGGGGAGCAGTTCTTC
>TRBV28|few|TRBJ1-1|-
CASSLWTEAFF
TGTGCCAGCAGTTTATGGACAGAAGCTTTCTTT
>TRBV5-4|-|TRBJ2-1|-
CASTNQHGRTGKFF
TGTGCCAGCACAAACCAACATGGACGGACTGGAAAGTTCTTC
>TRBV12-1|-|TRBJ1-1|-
CASSIYGGTEAFF
TGTGCCAGCAGCATATACGGGGGTACTGAAGCTTTCTTT
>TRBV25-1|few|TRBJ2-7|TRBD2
CASSTTSGVYEQYF
TGTGCCAGCAGCACGACTAGCGGGGTTTACGAGCAGTACTTC
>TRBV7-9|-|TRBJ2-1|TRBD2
CASSPGTSGRFLTYNEQFF
TGTGCCAGCAGCCCCGGGACTAGCGGGAGGTTCCTAACCTACAATGAGCAGTTCTTC
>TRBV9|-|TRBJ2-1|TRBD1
CASSLGTGTAYNEQFF
TGTGCCAGCAGCCTAGGGACAGGGACTGCCTACAATGAGCAGTTCTTC
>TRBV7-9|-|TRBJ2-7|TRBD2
CASSLLAGDYEQYF
TGTGCCAGCAGCCTACTAGCGGGAGATTACGAGCAGTACTTC
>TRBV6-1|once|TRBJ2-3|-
CASSEQGAAVSDTQYF
TGTGCCAGCAGTGAACAGGGCGCCGCAGTATCAGATACGCAGTATTTT
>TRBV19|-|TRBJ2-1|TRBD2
CASSIPGGYNEQFF
TGTGCCAGTAGTATACCGGGAGGGTACAATGAGCAGTTCTTC
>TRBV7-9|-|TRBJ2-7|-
CASSLRRTAGEQYF
TGTGCCAGCAGCTTAAGGCGGACAGCCGGGGAGCAGTACTTC
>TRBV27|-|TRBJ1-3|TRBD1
CASSPAPSTGVQGNTIYF
TGTGCCAGCAGCCCAGCCCCATCTACAGGGGTTCAGGGAAACACCATATATTTT
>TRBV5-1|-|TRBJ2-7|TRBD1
CASSPAQGAYEQYF
TGCGCCAGCAGCCCCGCACAGGGGGCTTACGAGCAGTACTTC
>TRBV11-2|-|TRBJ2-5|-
CASSPRAGPILQETQYF
TGTGCCAGCAGCCCTCGGGCAGGGCCTATTCTCCAAGAGACCCAGTACTTC
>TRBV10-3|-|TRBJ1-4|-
CAISDSDANEKLFF
TGTGCCATCAGTGATAGTGATGCTAATGAAAAACTGTTTTTT
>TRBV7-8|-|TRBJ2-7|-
CASSLFVVEQYF
TGTGCCAGCAGCCTGTTTGTAGTCGAGCAGTACTTC
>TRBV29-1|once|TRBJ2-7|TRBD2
CSVEGLASREQYF
TGCAGCGTTGAAGGACTAGCCTCGAGGGAGCAGTACTTC
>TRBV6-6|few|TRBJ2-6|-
CASRGAGANVLTF
TGTGCCAGCAGGGGGGCAGGGGCCAACGTCCTGACTTTC
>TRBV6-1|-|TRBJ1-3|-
CASSDWPASPLALYF
TGTGCCAGCAGTGATTGGCCCGCCAGCCCACTAGCCCTATATTTT
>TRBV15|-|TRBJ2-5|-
CATSRDRALQETQYF
TGTGCCACCAGCAGAGACAGGGCACTACAAGAGACCCAGTACTTC
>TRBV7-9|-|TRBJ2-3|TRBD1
CASTPFPRDRGTDTQYF
TGTGCCAGCACCCCCTTTCCCCGGGACAGGGGCACAGATACGCAGTATTTT
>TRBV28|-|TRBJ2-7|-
CASSYPRPRDIRYEQYF
TGTGCCAGCAGTTATCCTAGGCCCCGGGACATTCGCTACGAGCAGTACTTC
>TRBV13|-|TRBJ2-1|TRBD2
CASSSLAGGPNEQFF
TGTGCCAGCAGCTCCCTAGCGGGAGGGCCCAATGAGCAGTTCTTC
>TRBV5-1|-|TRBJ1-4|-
CASSSGRGGEKLFF
TGCGCCAGCAGCTCCGGGAGGGGGGGTGAAAAACTGTTTTTT
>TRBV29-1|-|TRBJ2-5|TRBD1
CSVEDRLGDRGYQETQYF
TGCAGCGTTGAAGATCGCCTAGGGGACAGGGGGTACCAAGAGACCCAGTACTTC
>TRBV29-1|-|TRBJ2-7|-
CSVGGSFSYEQYF
TGCAGCGTTGGAGGGAGTTTCTCCTACGAGCAGTACTTC
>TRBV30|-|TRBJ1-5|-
CAWSVNRDQPQHF
TGTGCCTGGAGTGTAAACAGGGATCAGCCCCAGCATTTT
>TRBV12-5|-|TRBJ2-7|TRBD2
CASGLDLLAGGIRPSSYEQYF
TGTGCTAGTGGTTTGGACCTACTAGCGGGGGGTATCCGGCCGAGCTCCTACGAGCAGTACTTC
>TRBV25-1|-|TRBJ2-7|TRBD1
CASKGGRTGGYEQYF
TGTGCCAGCAAGGGGGGTCGGACAGGGGGATACGAGCAGTACTTC